This T cell receptor beta chain was sequenced for a study of blood T cell repertoires in COVID-19 (dated by TCRdb to 2018 to 2020). Study-wide context: Samples covering the acute and convalescent phases of COVID-19 were provided by collaborators in the United States, Italy and Spain. The material from the prospective study consisted of cDNA or gDNA derived from T cells, B-cell-depleted T cells, or PBMCs. Deeply sampled blood TCRbeta repertoires from subjects exposed to, actively infected with, or recovered from COVID-19 were included in the dataset. The repertoires were released in a freely available public database meant as a resource for research on the immune response to SARS-CoV-2. The samples were drawn from two sources: the first 160 participants of the ongoing ImmuneRACE study, and 1,000 to 1,500 subjects contributed by 6 global collaborators. A de-identified subject ID, COVID-19 status, age in years and sex were almost always included in the sample metadata. Where HLA class I and class II types were available, the types were taken from metadata supplied by the sample provider, not from assay-based typing. The investigation overall reported the following: The quantity of clinical and demographic metadata differed by source and by participant and was supplied without curation.

Note on this clone: This receptor's antigen is unknown. No base quality values were provided; no much bigger clone lies one nucleotide off.

Participants in the prospective study were enrolled through a virtual design, were aged 18 to 89 years, and lived in fewer than 30 United States geographic areas. In the prospective study, cohorts were assigned on the basis of participant-reported clinical history obtained from a screening survey and a study questionnaire. Mobile phlebotomists in the prospective study collected whole blood, serum and a nasopharyngeal or oropharyngeal swab from every participant. Participants in the prospective study had the option to provide additional blood draws and questionnaires over a 2-month period. Prospective study blood samples were shipped either frozen or at room temperature before DNA extraction. TCRbeta CDR3 regions were amplified from genomic DNA by means of the immunoSEQ Assay, a bias-controlled multiplex PCR. The paper's data handling went like this. The number of nucleated cells in each sample was estimated from the amplification of reference gene primers within the assay. To quantify the absolute abundance of each unique TCRbeta CDR3 rearrangement, sequence reads were collapsed and filtered. Productive Simpson clonality was computed per sample as the square root of Simpson's diversity index over productive rearrangements. As stored in TCRdb, this immuneACCESS dataset retains in-frame rearrangements with V and J assigned. A fraction of the clones does not appear; measured against another copy, unresolved V genes explain less than half of the discrepancy, and the remainder lacks a known reason. V and J calls and clone size are those listed in that table; D and trimming were worked out from the DNA. The sample data list around 230,000 clones, and approximately 83% of these were observed just once. Approximately 3.5% of the sample is taken by the ten largest.

This TCR came from a woman in her forties with acute COVID-19. The sample taken for sequencing was PBMCs or T cells enriched from blood (not recorded which).

The bases are TGTGCCAGCAGTTTTACCCCTCGGACAGGGATAAACTCTGGAAACACCATATATTTT. Translated, this is CASSFTPRTGINSGNTIYF. Recombination linked TRBV28 to TRBJ1-3; 8 of the junction bases match TRBD1. Unmatched junction bases come to 13, with V trimmed by 3 bases and J by 0 bases. The CDR1 and CDR2 encoded by the germline V gene are MDHEN and SYDVKM. The CDR3 numbers 19 residues from cysteine through phenylalanine. Left in the record is the CDR3 DNA by itself, 57 bases read in frame from the first base. The full variable domain, with segments outside the CDR3 supplied by the reference TRBV28 and TRBJ1-3 proteins, appears as DVKVTQSSRYLVKRTGEKVFLECVQDMDHENMFWYRQDPGLGLRLIYFSYDVKMKEKGDIPEGYSVSREKKERFSLILESASTNQTSMYLCASSFTPRTGINSGNTIYFGEGSWLTVV.